The sequence of this TCR beta chain was determined in a study of T cell repertoires in cytomegalovirus infection. Study-level background: Public TCR beta signatures marked donors with CMV infection and the matching HLA.

As to this clonotype: Its antigen is unidentified.

MiXCR was run by TCRdb on the reads, yielding one entry per CDR3 protein. Among about 230,000 distinct CDR3 sequences listed, approximately 22% were seen once. Study results and caveats: Summed public TCR beta family frequency identified CMV carriers bearing the relevant HLA. Dominant in the ex vivo response were TCR beta clonotypes restricted by HLA-C and specific for CMV.

The sequence derives from a human donor in good health (CMV status not recorded). Some clones in this sample may be carry-over from other donors' samples. The specimen was CD8+ T cells from PBMCs.

As DNA, the CDR3 is TGTGCCAGCAGCGCAAGGGACAGAGAAAATTCACCCCTCCACTTT. This encodes CASSARDRENSPLHF. The chain combines TRBV7-9 with TRBJ1-6, with 7 bases matching TRBD1. Germline V lookup: CDR1 SEHNR, CDR2 FQNEAQ (reference sequence). This CDR3 is 15 amino acids long. V was pared by 5 bases and J by 7 bases, with 8 bases of the junction left unmatched.